These 16 T cell receptor beta chains came from one sample sequenced in a study of T-cell reconstitution after alpha-beta-depleted transplantation in children. The TCRbeta library incorporated unique molecular identifiers. TCRdb reprocessed the PCR reads with MiXCR, giving one entry per CDR3 protein. The sample holds 900,000 or so distinct CDR3 sequences, approximately 15% seen once. The sample consisted of PBMCs, mostly from graft donor cells, taken 360 days after TCRalphabeta/CD19-depleted stem cell transplant. Source of these receptors: a male patient younger than 18 who had a stem cell transplant for acute lymphoblastic leukemia, so the T cells may come from the graft donor.

This clonotype was recorded a few times. The genes are TRBV5-1 and TRBJ1-1; D uncertain. Germline V gene lookup returns CDR1 SGHRS and CDR2 YFSETQ. CDR3 length: 13 amino acids. V was trimmed by 2 bases and J by 3 bases, leaving 8 bases between them. Here the CDR3 reads CASSFKGHTEAFF. The CDR3 nucleotides are TGCGCCAGCAGCTTTAAGGGTCACACTGAAGCTTTCTTT.

The chain recombines TRBV5-1 with TRBJ2-1, with 10 bases aligning to TRBD2. The ends lost 6 bases at V and 0 bases at J; junction bases unmatched: 6. Germline V CDR1 and CDR2: SGHRS, YFSETQ. The CDR3 consists of 16 residues. The CDR3 loop reads CASISLAGASYNEQFF. CDR3 coding DNA: TGCGCCAGCATTTCTCTAGCGGGAGCCTCCTACAATGAGCAGTTCTTC.

This clonotype was counted only a few times. The chain links TRBV27 to TRBJ2-5, with TRBD1 matching 9 bases. The ends lost 7 bases at V and 7 bases at J; junction bases unmatched: 10. The CDR3 totals 14 residues. CDR1 and CDR2 (germline): MNHEY, SMNVEV (reference sequence). CDR3 in DNA: TGTGCCAGCACCCAACAGGGGGCTGGGGGGACCCAGTACTTC. Protein sequence: CASTQQGAGGTQYF.

This clonotype came up many times. CDR3 bases: TGTGCCAGCTCACCCCCGACAGGGGGAGGCTACGAGCAGTACTTC. Its translation: CASSPPTGGGYEQYF. The chain couples TRBV18 to TRBJ2-7, with 9 bases matching TRBD1. This CDR3 has 15 amino acids. Germline CDR1 is KGHSH and CDR2 is LQKENI. J gave up 3 bases and V 3 bases, and 6 bases lay outside the gene matches.

This clonotype has more than one count but fewer than ten. The chain couples TRBV20-1 to TRBJ2-4; D might be TRBD2 (5 bases). Trimming left V 5 bases short and J 1 base short, with 9 bases between. There are 13 residues in the CDR3. CDR1 is DFQATT and CDR2 is SNEGSKA in the germline V gene (reference sequence). The CDR3 region has the DNA TGCAGTGCTCCTAGCAAGGCCAAAAACATTCAGTACTTC. It specifies CSAPSKAKNIQYF.

A note on this clonotype: Its ends do not fully match the called genes, so a read error is possible. The chain joins TRBV2 to TRBJ1-5; no definite D call. The CDR3 loop spans 12 amino acids. Germline CDR1 and CDR2: SNHLY and FYNNEI. CDR3 loop: CASSEWATPRHF. The CDR3 DNA sequence: TGTGCCAGCAGTGAATGGGCGACGCCCCGGCATTTT. The whole variable domain, filled in from reference TRBV2 and TRBJ1-5, reads EPEVTQTPSHQVTQMGQEVILRCVPISNHLYFYWYRQILGQKVEFLVSFYNNEISEKSEIFDDQFSVERPDGSNFTLKIRSTKLEDSAMYFCASSEWATPRHFGDGTRLSIL.

This clonotype was observed a handful of times. The chain recombines TRBV5-4 with TRBJ2-4; the match to TRBD2 covers 10 bases. The V segment lost 3 bases and the J segment 3 bases; nucleotides outside the gene matches: 6. There are 16 residues in the CDR3. Germline V gene lookup returns CDR1 SGHNT and CDR2 YYREEE (reference sequence). The DNA for the CDR3 is TGTGCCAGCAGCTCGGCACTAGCGGGATTCAAAAACATTCAGTACTTC. Translated: CASSSALAGFKNIQYF.

This chain links TRBV6-1 with TRBJ2-1; TRBD2 is a possible D gene (7 bases). Germline CDR1 is MNHNS and CDR2 is SASEGT. V lost 6 bases to trimming and J lost 7 bases, with 22 bases between them. The length of the CDR3 is 16 residues. Here the CDR3 reads CASSTAGGGRRNEQFF. CDR3 nucleotide sequence: TGTGCCAGCAGCACGGCCGGGGGCGGGAGAAGGAATGAGCAGTTCTTC.

This clonotype has at least ten counts. This chain uses TRBV28 with TRBJ1-1; D may be TRBD1 (5 bases). Germline loops: CDR1 MDHEN, CDR2 SYDVKM. The CDR3 extends over 13 amino acids. V lost 5 bases and J 4 bases, leaving 11 bases between the germline ends. The CDR3 DNA sequence: TGTGCCAGCAGTCCACGGGGGGTCACTGAAGCTTTCTTT. Protein: CASSPRGVTEAFF.

The CDR3 reads CAISDGHTDTQYF. The CDR3 DNA reads TGTGCCATCAGTGACGGCCACACAGATACGCAGTATTTT. This rearrangement joins TRBV10-3 to TRBJ2-3, with unresolved D. CDR1 ENHRY and CDR2 SYGVKD come from the germline V gene. Trimming removed 3 bases at V and 2 bases at J, with 6 bases between. The CDR3 covers 13 residues.

CDR3 coding DNA: TGTGCCAGCAGCCGACGGGAGGTTGCCTACAATGAGCAGTTCTTC. Translated: CASSRREVAYNEQFF. The chain recombines TRBV7-9 with TRBJ2-1; 7 bases are a match to TRBD2. The length of the CDR3 is 15 residues. The trim removed 5 bases at V and 2 bases at J, leaving 6 bases unmatched. Germline V gene lookup returns CDR1 SEHNR and CDR2 FQNEAQ (reference sequence). Based on the CDR3 plus reference TRBV7-9 and TRBJ2-1, the full variable domain is DTGVSQNPRHKITKRGQNVTFRCDPISEHNRLYWYRQTLGQGPEFLTYFQNEAQLEKSRLLSDRFSAERPKGSFSTLEIQRTEQGDSAMYLCASSRREVAYNEQFFGPGTRLTVL.

This clonotype was detected only a few times. V usage is TRBV20-1 and J usage is TRBJ1-5, with TRBD1 matching over 10 bases. V gave up 6 bases and J gave up 5 bases; unmatched junction bases: 7. The CDR3 is 14 residues long. Germline CDR1 DFQATT, CDR2 SNEGSKA (reference sequence). CDR3: CSARQGAVDQPQHF. DNA of the CDR3: TGCAGTGCAAGACAGGGGGCCGTAGATCAGCCCCAGCATTTT.

This clonotype was detected many times. The chain recombines TRBV12-3 or TRBV12-4 with TRBJ1-1, with a tentative D call TRBD1 (5 bases). The CDR3 totals 13 residues. V was pared by 6 bases and J by 4 bases, with 12 bases between. CDR3: CASSLGGPTEAFF. CDR3 coding DNA: TGTGCCAGCAGCCTCGGGGGTCCCACTGAAGCTTTCTTT.

The J gene is TRBJ2-1, the V gene TRBV5-1, with 9 bases identical to TRBD1. The germline gives CDR1 SGHRS, CDR2 YFSETQ. The CDR3 covers 17 residues. V was pared by 2 bases and J by 7 bases, with 13 bases of the junction left unmatched. CDR3 DNA: TGCGCCAGCAGCTTTCTAACGGGACAGGGTAAACTTAATGAGCAGTTCTTC. Translation gives CASSFLTGQGKLNEQFF. The full variable domain, completed using reference TRBV5-1 and TRBJ2-1, is KAGVTQTPRYLIKTRGQQVTLSCSPISGHRSVSWYQQTPGQGLQFLFEYFSETQRNKGNFPGRFSGRQFSNSRSEMNVSTLELGDSALYLCASSFLTGQGKLNEQFFGPGTRLTVL.

The chain joins TRBV29-1 to TRBJ2-7; D is ambiguous. The CDR3 runs to 14 residues. V lost 1 base and J lost 5, with 15 bases in between. Per the germline V gene, CDR1 is SQVTM and CDR2 is ANQGSEA. CDR3 nucleotide sequence: TGCAGCGTTGAAGTGGGCCCGGCTGGAAACGAGCAGTACTTC. Amino acids: CSVEVGPAGNEQYF.

This clonotype was seen a few times. The chain has TRBV5-1 and TRBJ2-7; 9 nucleotides align to TRBD1. This CDR3 comprises 16 residues. J was trimmed by 3 bases and V by 5 bases; bases with no gene match: 12. Germline assignment: CDR1 SGHRS and CDR2 YFSETQ. The CDR3 is CASSYSPGQGFYEQYF. Here the CDR3 DNA reads TGCGCCAGCAGTTACTCACCGGGACAGGGATTCTACGAGCAGTACTTC. The full variable domain, in which reference TRBV5-1 and TRBJ2-7 provide the parts outside the CDR3, is KAGVTQTPRYLIKTRGQQVTLSCSPISGHRSVSWYQQTPGQGLQFLFEYFSETQRNKGNFPGRFSGRQFSNSRSEMNVSTLELGDSALYLCASSYSPGQGFYEQYFGPGTRLTVT.